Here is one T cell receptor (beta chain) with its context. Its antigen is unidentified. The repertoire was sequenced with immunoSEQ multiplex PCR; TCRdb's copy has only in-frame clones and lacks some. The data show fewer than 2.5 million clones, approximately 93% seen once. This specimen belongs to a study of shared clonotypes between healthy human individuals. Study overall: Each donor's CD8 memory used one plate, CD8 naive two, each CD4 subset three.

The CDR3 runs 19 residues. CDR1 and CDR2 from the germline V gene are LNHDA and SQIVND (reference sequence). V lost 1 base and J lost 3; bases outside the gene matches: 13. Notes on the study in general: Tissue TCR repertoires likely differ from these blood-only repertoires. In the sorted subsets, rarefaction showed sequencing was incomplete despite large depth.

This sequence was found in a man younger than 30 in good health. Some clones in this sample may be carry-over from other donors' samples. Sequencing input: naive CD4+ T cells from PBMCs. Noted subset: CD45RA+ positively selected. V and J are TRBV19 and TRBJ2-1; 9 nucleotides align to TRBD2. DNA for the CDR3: TGTGCCAGTAGTATAGTCAGCGGGAGGTCTCTCCCGCTCTACAATGAGCAGTTCTTC. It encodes CASSIVSGRSLPLYNEQFF.